One sample yielded the 31 T cell receptor beta chains listed below, sequenced in a study of blood T cell repertoires in COVID-19. Libraries were prepared by immunoSEQ multiplex PCR; TCRdb keeps only in-frame clonotypes and omits some of them. The repertoire holds about 130,000 clones, with about nine tenths as singletons. The specimen was PBMCs or T cells enriched from blood (not recorded which). The receptors originated from a middle-aged man who had recovered from COVID-19.

The chain couples TRBV5-1 to TRBJ2-1, with D uncertain. The ends were cut back, 5 bases at V and 4 bases at J, with 13 bases in the middle. This CDR3 comprises 14 residues. Germline V gives CDR1 SGHRS, CDR2 YFSETQ. CDR3 DNA: TGCGCCAGCAGTGTGGCTCCCCCGTACAATGAGCAGTTCTTC. It specifies CASSVAPPYNEQFF.

The J gene is TRBJ2-4, the V gene TRBV5-4; D remains ambiguous. V was trimmed by 4 bases and J by 1 base, leaving 12 bases between them. Germline values: CDR1 SGHNT, CDR2 YYREEE (reference sequence). This CDR3 is built from 15 residues. CDR3 nucleotide sequence: TGTGCCAGCAGCCCGAGCGCGTCCGCCAAAAACATTCAGTACTTC. Amino acids: CASSPSASAKNIQYF.

This chain links TRBV15 with TRBJ1-3; unclear D gene. Germline V lookup: CDR1 LNHNV, CDR2 YYDKDF (reference sequence). V lost 1 base, J lost 4 bases, and 17 bases lay in between. The CDR3 has 17 residues. The CDR3: CATSRAYNTAGGNTIYF. DNA of the CDR3: TGTGCCACCAGCAGAGCGTACAATACGGCGGGGGGAAACACCATATATTTT. Full variable domain (remainder filled in from reference TRBV15 and TRBJ1-3): DAMVIQNPRYQVTQFGKPVTLSCSQTLNHNVMYWYQQKSSQAPKLLFHYYDKDFNNEADTPDNFQSRRPNTSFCFLDIRSPGLGDTAMYLCATSRAYNTAGGNTIYFGEGSWLTVV.

This rearrangement joins TRBV5-4 to TRBJ2-3; 10 bases are a match to TRBD2. V was pared by 5 bases and J by 5 bases, with 5 bases of the junction left unmatched. The CDR3 has 14 residues. Germline CDR1 is SGHNT and CDR2 is YYREEE (reference sequence). CDR3 residues: CASSPSGGLDTQYF. The CDR3 DNA follows: TGTGCCAGCAGTCCTAGCGGGGGATTAGATACGCAGTATTTT. Variable domain in full (rest from reference TRBV5-4 and TRBJ2-3): ETGVTQSPTHLIKTRGQQVTLRCSSQSGHNTVSWYQQALGQGPQFIFQYYREEENGRGNFPPRFSGLQFPNYSSELNVNALELDDSALYLCASSPSGGLDTQYFGPGTRLTVL.

The chain recombines TRBV4-3 with TRBJ1-1; no clear D gene. V lost 0 bases to trimming and J lost 4 bases, with 9 bases between them. The germline V gene encodes CDR1 LGHNA and CDR2 YSLEER. This CDR3 is built from 14 residues. The CDR3 sequence: CASSQDGRGTEAFF. The DNA for the CDR3 is TGCGCCAGCAGCCAAGACGGCAGAGGCACTGAAGCTTTCTTT.

The chain uses TRBV28 and TRBJ2-7; 7 nucleotides line up with TRBD1. Trimming cost V 2 bases and J 4 bases; bases outside gene matches: 8. This CDR3 comprises 15 residues. The germline V gene has CDR1 MDHEN and CDR2 SYDVKM. For the CDR3, the DNA is TGTGCCAGCAGTTTACTGCAGGGGGTTTTATACGAGCAGTACTTC. This gives the protein CASSLLQGVLYEQYF. The full variable domain, in which reference TRBV28 and TRBJ2-7 provide the parts outside the CDR3, is DVKVTQSSRYLVKRTGEKVFLECVQDMDHENMFWYRQDPGLGLRLIYFSYDVKMKEKGDIPEGYSVSREKKERFSLILESASTNQTSMYLCASSLLQGVLYEQYFGPGTRLTVT.

This CDR3 reads CASSVQGDQPQHF. As DNA, the CDR3 is TGTGCCAGCAGCGTACAGGGGGATCAGCCCCAGCATTTT. The chain employs TRBV9 and TRBJ1-5; TRBD1 aligns across 7 bases. Germline lookup yields CDR1 SGDLS and CDR2 YYNGEE. The CDR3 extends over 13 amino acids. V shed 1 base and J 5 bases; nucleotides not matched to a gene: 0.

The chain uses TRBV11-1 and TRBJ1-2, with 9 nucleotides matching TRBD1. After removal of 4 bases from V and 3 bases from J, the junction contained 3 bases not matched to a gene. Looked up from germline, CDR1 is SGHAT and CDR2 is FQDESV (reference sequence). The CDR3 is 14 residues long. CDR3 loop: CASSSTGGYYGYTF. The CDR3 region has the DNA TGTGCCAGCAGCTCAACAGGGGGCTACTATGGCTACACCTTC.

The chain has TRBV7-9 and TRBJ2-7; a possible D gene is TRBD2 (5 bases). CDR1 is SEHNR, CDR2 FQNEAQ, per germline (reference sequence). The CDR3 covers 14 residues. V was shortened by 8 bases and J by 0 bases, with 14 bases between the two germline ends. Written as DNA, the CDR3 is TGTGCCAGCGGGAAAAAACGGGACTCCTACGAGCAGTACTTC. It translates to CASGKKRDSYEQYF.

The V gene is TRBV5-4, the J gene TRBJ1-1, with no clear D. CDR1 and CDR2 from the germline V gene are SGHNT and YYREEE (reference sequence). The CDR3 spans 13 residues. V lost 0 bases, J lost 1 base, and 4 bases lay in between. DNA for the CDR3: TGTGCCAGCAGCTTGGCCGGGAACACTGAAGCTTTCTTT. It encodes CASSLAGNTEAFF. Complete variable domain (other parts from reference TRBV5-4 and TRBJ1-1): ETGVTQSPTHLIKTRGQQVTLRCSSQSGHNTVSWYQQALGQGPQFIFQYYREEENGRGNFPPRFSGLQFPNYSSELNVNALELDDSALYLCASSLAGNTEAFFGQGTRLTVV.

V is TRBV28 and J is TRBJ1-5, with 12 bases lining up with TRBD1. V shed 6 bases and J 1 base; nucleotides not matched to a gene: 7. The CDR3 is 17 residues long. The germline gives CDR1 MDHEN, CDR2 SYDVKM. The CDR3 spells CASRSGTGGVSNQPQHF. The CDR3 region has the DNA TGTGCCAGCAGATCCGGGACAGGGGGCGTCAGCAATCAGCCCCAGCATTTT.

The V and J genes are TRBV4-3 and TRBJ1-2; 11 bases are shared with TRBD1. Germline trimming cut 3 bases from V and 5 bases from J; bases unmatched to any gene: 14. Germline lookup yields CDR1 LGHNA and CDR2 YSLEER. This CDR3 has 18 amino acids. The CDR3 loop reads CASSHQRGQGGSFYGYTF. In nucleotides, the CDR3 is TGCGCCAGCAGCCACCAGAGGGGACAGGGGGGTAGTTTTTATGGCTACACCTTC.

The chain couples TRBV21-1 to TRBJ1-6. TRBV21-1 is shown as a pseudogene. The CDR3 is made up of 10 amino acids. CDR3 in amino acids: CASSPGPLHF. The DNA of the CDR3 is TGTGCCAGCAGCCCGGGGCCCCTCCACTTT.

V usage is TRBV27 and J usage is TRBJ1-5; D remains unclear. The CDR3 is 14 amino acids. In germline, CDR1 is MNHEY, CDR2 SMNVEV (reference sequence). Trimming pared 5 bases from V and 6 bases from J, leaving 14 bases between. CDR3 sequence (DNA): TGTGCCAGCAGTCAAAGTGAAGCGGCTCAGCCCCAGCATTTT. Protein product: CASSQSEAAQPQHF.

This chain connects TRBV18 to TRBJ1-1, with 7 bases lining up with TRBD1. The CDR3 is 14 amino acids. Per germline, CDR1 KGHSH and CDR2 LQKENI. V shed 0 bases, J shed 11 bases, and the junction held 9 bases outside the gene matches. CDR3 bases: TGTGCCAGCTCACCACCGACAGGGTGGGCCTATGCTTTCTTT. Translation: CASSPPTGWAYAFF. Full variable domain (outside the CDR3, taken from reference TRBV18 and TRBJ1-1): NAGVMQNPRHLVRRRGQEARLRCSPMKGHSHVYWYRQLPEEGLKFMVYLQKENIIDESGMPKERFSAEFPKEGPSILRIQQVVRGDSAAYFCASSPPTGWAYAFFGQGTRLTVV.

CDR3 nucleotide sequence: TGTGCCAGCTCCCTACCGACAGGGATGACTGGAAACACCATATATTTT. Amino acid sequence: CASSLPTGMTGNTIYF. The genes are TRBV18 and TRBJ1-3; 7 bases match TRBD1. With 6 bases clipped from V and 2 bases from J, the junction kept 10 bases outside the gene matches. The germline V gene encodes CDR1 KGHSH and CDR2 LQKENI. The CDR3 extends over 16 amino acids.

The chain couples TRBV2 to TRBJ1-4; no clear D gene. The V end was cut by 6 bases, the J end by 7 bases, with 9 bases between. This CDR3 spans 12 amino acids. Germline CDR1 is SNHLY and CDR2 is FYNNEI. In DNA, the CDR3 is TGTGCCAGCAGGAGCGACTTTGAAAAACTGTTTTTT. Its translation: CASRSDFEKLFF.

The rearrangement joins TRBV28 to TRBJ1-6, with D possibly being TRBD1 (6 bases). Germline V gene lookup returns CDR1 MDHEN and CDR2 SYDVKM. Trimming shortened V by 8 bases and J by 4 bases, and 18 bases separated the two germline ends. The CDR3 has 16 residues. The CDR3 spells CASWPLLQGYNSPLHF. CDR3 DNA sequence: TGTGCCAGCTGGCCTCTTTTACAGGGTTATAATTCACCCCTCCACTTT. Filled out from reference TRBV28 and TRBJ1-6, the complete variable domain reads DVKVTQSSRYLVKRTGEKVFLECVQDMDHENMFWYRQDPGLGLRLIYFSYDVKMKEKGDIPEGYSVSREKKERFSLILESASTNQTSMYLCASWPLLQGYNSPLHFGNGTRLTVT.

This chain joins TRBV5-6 and TRBJ2-7, with a possible D match to TRBD1 (7 bases). This CDR3 is built from 15 residues. V lost 3 bases, J lost 6 bases, and 19 bases lay in between. Germline V gives CDR1 SGHDT, CDR2 YYEEEE. CDR3 loop: CASSWGDRMATEQYF. CDR3 nucleotide sequence: TGTGCCAGCAGCTGGGGGGACAGAATGGCCACCGAGCAGTACTTC.

The J gene is TRBJ2-3, the V gene TRBV3-1 (or the pseudogene TRBV3-2); tentative D call: TRBD2 (6 bases). Trimming took off 7 bases at V and 3 bases at J, with 20 bases between the two ends. This CDR3 has 16 residues. In germline, CDR1 is LGHDT, CDR2 YNNKEL (reference sequence). The chain's CDR3 is CASNLGSRGTTDTQYF. CDR3 DNA: TGTGCCAGCAACTTAGGGTCTAGAGGGACTACAGATACGCAGTATTTT.

CDR3 DNA sequence: TGCGCCAGCAGCCGGCGCGGGGGCAGGGGCGGTGATACGCAGTATTTT. Its translation is CASSRRGGRGGDTQYF. This rearrangement joins TRBV4-3 to TRBJ2-3; D possibly corresponds to TRBD2 (7 bases). Per germline, CDR1 LGHNA and CDR2 YSLEER. The V gene lost 4 bases and the J gene lost 6 bases, with 20 bases spanning the gap. This CDR3 is built from 16 residues.

The V and J genes are TRBV6-2 or TRBV6-3 and TRBJ2-5; 8 nucleotides agree with TRBD1. The junction had 8 bases not matched to a gene; V was cut back by 6 bases and J by 5 bases. The germline V gene encodes CDR1 MNHEY and CDR2 SVGEGT. The CDR3 is 14 amino acids. Written as DNA, the CDR3 is TGTGCCAGCAGCTGGACAGGGATCGGTGAGACCCAGTACTTC. Protein product: CASSWTGIGETQYF.

The chain employs TRBV28 and TRBJ2-1; 8 bases are a match to TRBD1. Losses at the gene ends were 2 bases for V and 4 bases for J; bases not matched to a gene: 4. The V gene's germline CDR1 is MDHEN and CDR2 SYDVKM. The length of the CDR3 is 15 residues. The CDR3 DNA reads TGTGCCAGCAGTTTAACCACAGGGGGGTACAATGAGCAGTTCTTC. This sequence encodes CASSLTTGGYNEQFF.

The chain couples TRBV28 to TRBJ1-2; 8 nucleotides line up with TRBD1. V dropped 6 bases and J dropped 3; count of bases not matched to a gene: 18. The germline CDR1 and CDR2 sequences are MDHEN and SYDVKM. The CDR3 has 18 amino acids. The CDR3: CASRSYRTGRGKHYGYTF. DNA for the CDR3: TGTGCCAGCAGAAGCTACAGGACAGGGCGCGGTAAACACTATGGCTACACCTTC.

This clone has more than one count but fewer than ten. The chain links TRBV4-3 to TRBJ1-5, with D perhaps matching TRBD1 (6 bases). Trimming removed 0 bases at V and 2 bases at J, with 11 bases between. The CDR3 loop spans 16 amino acids. Germline CDR1 LGHNA, CDR2 YSLEER. CDR3 in DNA: TGCGCCAGCAGCCAAGACAGGGGAGGGGGCAATCAGCCCCAGCATTTT. Its translation is CASSQDRGGGNQPQHF.

The chain employs TRBV6-5 and TRBJ1-6; 10 nucleotides match TRBD1. CDR3 length equals 15 residues. The germline gives CDR1 MNHEY, CDR2 SVGAGI. V dropped 6 bases and J dropped 9; count of bases not matched to a gene: 8. The DNA for the CDR3 is TGTGCCAGCAGCTGGGACAGGGGAAGTAGTTCACCCCTCCACTTT. It codes for CASSWDRGSSSPLHF.

This clone has just a few counts. The genes are TRBV12-5 and TRBJ2-2, with D possibly matching TRBD1 (5 bases). This CDR3 contains 12 residues. The V and J ends lost 6 bases and 4 bases respectively, with 6 bases between them. CDR1 and CDR2 (germline): LGHNT, FRNRAP. The CDR3 DNA is TGTGCTAGTGGGACAGCCACCGGGGAGCTGTTTTTT. It codes for CASGTATGELFF.

The CDR3 DNA is TGTGCCAGCAGCCCCCGGGGGGAGGGGAGGAACACCGGGGAGCTGTTTTTT. Amino acid sequence: CASSPRGEGRNTGELFF. This chain links TRBV7-2 with TRBJ2-2; TRBD2 agrees at 7 bases. V lost 5 bases to trimming and J lost 1 base; unmatched junction nucleotides: 10. In germline, CDR1 is SGHTA, CDR2 FQGNSA. This CDR3 has 17 amino acids.

J is TRBJ2-5 and V is TRBV28, with 9 positions matching TRBD2. The V gene end was trimmed by 6 bases and the J gene end by 7 bases; junction bases not matched to a gene: 12. This CDR3 spans 15 amino acids. Germline V gives CDR1 MDHEN, CDR2 SYDVKM. The CDR3 here is CASRSGVAGEGTQYF. CDR3 DNA sequence: TGTGCCAGCAGATCCGGTGTAGCGGGAGAAGGGACCCAGTACTTC.

This chain connects TRBV2 to TRBJ2-4; no reliable D call. There are 12 residues in the CDR3. Deletions cut 3 bases from V and 6 bases from J, with 6 bases between. Germline CDR1 and CDR2: SNHLY and FYNNEI. The CDR3 region has the DNA TGTGCCAGCAGTGATACGAGAAACATTCAGTACTTC. Translating it yields CASSDTRNIQYF.

The V gene is TRBV28, the J gene TRBJ1-2, with 7 bases aligning to TRBD1. Germline CDR1 and CDR2: MDHEN and SYDVKM. This CDR3 has 13 amino acids. The trim removed 6 bases at V and 8 bases at J, leaving 9 bases unmatched. The CDR3 loop is CASRLQGSGGYTF. In DNA form, the CDR3 reads TGTGCCAGCAGGTTACAGGGGTCGGGCGGCTACACCTTC.